Listed below are T cell receptor beta chains from one sample, sequenced in a study of blood T cell repertoires in COVID-19. Using immunoSEQ multiplex PCR, the repertoire was profiled, and TCRdb retains in-frame clones only, with some absent. The sample lists 310,000 or so clones; around 90% were seen once. Sequencing used PBMCs or T cells enriched from blood (not recorded which). These receptors originate from a woman aged 25-40 years who had recovered from COVID-19. Both conserved end residues are part of each CDR3. The D gene is left open where the match is weak. Size values are once, few and many counts, or a class for expanded clones, and some rows have none.

cdr3_nt	cdr3_aa	v_call	clone_size	d_call	j_call
TGTGCCTGGAAGCGGGGCATTCAGAACACTGAAGCTTTCTTT	CAWKRGIQNTEAFF	TRBV30	once	-	TRBJ1-1
TGTGCCAGCAGTCCCTGGTTCAGGGGGCGAGAATACGAGCAGTACTTC	CASSPWFRGREYEQYF	TRBV27	once	TRBD1	TRBJ2-7
TGTGCCAGCAGCCCTGGGACAGTTTTCAATCAGCCCCAGCATTTT	CASSPGTVFNQPQHF	TRBV5-8	-	TRBD1	TRBJ1-5
TGTGCCAGCAGTTCACTTAGGGTTAGCGGGATTAGCGAGCAGTACTTC	CASSSLRVSGISEQYF	TRBV27	-	TRBD2	TRBJ2-7
TGTGCCAGCAGGCCCCACAGGGGCGAGAACACCGGGGAGCTGTTTTTT	CASRPHRGENTGELFF	TRBV7-9	-	TRBD1	TRBJ2-2
TGTGCCAGCAGCGCCGGGACAGCTAATTCCTACGAGCAGTACTTC	CASSAGTANSYEQYF	TRBV7-9	-	TRBD1	TRBJ2-7
TGTGCCAGCAGTAGGGGACTCGGCACAGATACGCAGTATTTT	CASSRGLGTDTQYF	TRBV7-9	-	-	TRBJ2-3
TGTGCCTGGAGTGGAGGGAGGGGAGCAGATACGCAGTATTTT	CAWSGGRGADTQYF	TRBV30	-	TRBD2	TRBJ2-3
TGTGCCAGCAGCACGAGGACAGGGTCACAAGAGACCCAGTACTTC	CASSTRTGSQETQYF	TRBV7-9	-	TRBD1	TRBJ2-5
TGTGCCAGCAGCCAACAATTAGCGGGAGGGGGATACGAGCAGTACTTC	CASSQQLAGGGYEQYF	TRBV7-2	-	TRBD2	TRBJ2-7
TGTGCCAGCAGTGAAACAGGGGCCGACACCATATATTTT	CASSETGADTIYF	TRBV2	-	TRBD1	TRBJ1-3
TGTGCCAGTAGTCCTCGTCCCGGGACAGGGATCCTCAATCAGCCCCAGCATTTT	CASSPRPGTGILNQPQHF	TRBV19	-	TRBD1	TRBJ1-5
TGCGCCAGCAGCTTAGCGGCTTCCTACAATGAGCAGTTCTTC	CASSLAASYNEQFF	TRBV5-1	-	-	TRBJ2-1
TGTGCCACCAGTGATTCCGGACATTATGGCTACACCTTC	CATSDSGHYGYTF	TRBV24-1	once	-	TRBJ1-2
TGTGCCAGCAGTAGTACAGGGTTTCAGCCCCAGCATTTT	CASSSTGFQPQHF	TRBV6-5	-	-	TRBJ1-5